The sample holds many counts of the clone carrying this TCR beta chain. Its antigen is still unknown. The germline V gene encodes CDR1 MNHEY and CDR2 SMNVEV (reference sequence). Trimming cost V 3 bases and J 4 bases, with 15 bases left between them. This CDR3 has 15 residues. The data stem from a study of molecular identifiers for immune sequencing clone quantification. Listed TCR primers and previously described methods were used for bulk TCR libraries. TCRdb independently ran MiXCR on the PCR reads; one entry per CDR3 protein. The sample includes about half a million distinct CDR3 sequences, less than 30% of them seen just once. Study findings and constraints: Spiked Jurkat TCR RNA equal to one cell could reportedly be picked out among 940,000 or so naive cells. Shared barcodes on identical TCR molecules could underestimate the sizes of highly expanded clones.

Sequences were obtained from naive CD8+ T cells from blood, with Jurkat cell RNA spiked in. Subset indicated: FACS-sorted CD8+CD4-CCR7+CD45RA+ naive T cells. This TCR was sampled from a human donor in good health. Some libraries in this study had Jurkat cell RNA spiked in. This chain connects TRBV27 to TRBJ1-1; a possible D gene is TRBD1 (5 bases). This chain's CDR3 is CASSFGGATGTEAFF. The CDR3 DNA reads TGTGCCAGCAGTTTCGGAGGGGCGACTGGCACTGAAGCTTTCTTT.